The 17 T cell receptor beta chains presented below share a single source sample, sequenced in a study of cytomegalovirus exposure and HLA in healthy donors. Both 60 Vbeta primers and 13 Jbeta primers went into the PCR. Generated by immunoSEQ multiplex PCR, the TCRdb table keeps only in-frame clones and is missing some. The data hold 100,000 to 150,000 clones, with roughly 83% observed a single time. Material for sequencing was PBMCs. All receptors come from a man aged 18 to 30 in good health and CMV-seropositive.

This chain links TRBV28 with TRBJ1-5; the match to TRBD1 covers 8 bases. Unmatched junction bases numbered 1, after V lost 2 bases and J lost 1 base. The CDR3 is made up of 15 amino acids. The V gene's germline CDR1 is MDHEN and CDR2 SYDVKM. CDR3 region: CASSLQGASNQPQHF. DNA for the CDR3: TGTGCCAGCAGTTTACAGGGGGCCAGCAATCAGCCCCAGCATTTT.

This chain uses TRBV5-4 with TRBJ2-1; D possibly corresponds to TRBD1 (5 bases). The CDR3 is 13 residues long. Looked up from germline, CDR1 is SGHNT and CDR2 is YYREEE (reference sequence). Trimming cost V 4 bases and J 5 bases, with 10 bases left between them. CDR3 nucleotide sequence: TGTGCCAGCAGCACACAGGAGCACAATGAGCAGTTCTTC. This gives the protein CASSTQEHNEQFF.

This sequence joins TRBV29-1 and TRBJ1-2; 8 nucleotides match TRBD1. The CDR3 covers 13 residues. Trimming removed 5 bases from V and 1 base from J; junction bases left unmatched: 3. In germline, CDR1 is SQVTM, CDR2 ANQGSEA. The CDR3 DNA reads TGCAGCGTTACAGGGGGTGATAACTATGGCTACACCTTC. Translation: CSVTGGDNYGYTF.

This sequence joins TRBV29-1 and TRBJ2-7; TRBD2 aligns across 8 bases. Germline V lookup: CDR1 SQVTM, CDR2 ANQGSEA. CDR3 length equals 14 residues. The ends lost 7 bases at V and 3 bases at J; junction bases unmatched: 11. The chain's CDR3 is CSAIAGTAYYEQYF. DNA for the CDR3: TGCAGCGCCATAGCGGGAACCGCCTACTACGAGCAGTACTTC.

This chain uses TRBV6-1 with TRBJ1-2; 11 bases are a match to TRBD1. From germline, CDR1 is MNHNS and CDR2 SASEGT. Trimming took 1 base from V and 6 from J; bases not matched to a gene: 1. CDR3 length: 14 amino acids. The CDR3 DNA sequence: TGTGCCAGCAGTGAAGGGACAGGGGGCGATGGCTACACCTTC. Its protein is CASSEGTGGDGYTF.

The rearrangement links TRBV19 to TRBJ2-7; TRBD1 might be the D (6 bases). CDR1 and CDR2 from the germline V gene are LNHDA and SQIVND (reference sequence). The CDR3 covers 13 residues. The germline V and J ends were trimmed by 5 bases and 2 bases, with 10 bases remaining between them. The CDR3 sequence is CASSPRGAYEQYF. Here the CDR3 DNA reads TGTGCCAGTAGTCCCAGGGGTGCCTACGAGCAGTACTTC.

V and J are TRBV5-1 and TRBJ1-1, with no clear D. There are 13 residues in the CDR3. Germline V gene sequence: CDR1 SGHRS, CDR2 YFSETQ. V was clipped by 0 bases and J by 3 bases, with 6 bases between them. The CDR3 DNA is TGCGCCAGCAGCTTGGGGCGGTACACTGAAGCTTTCTTT. Its protein product is CASSLGRYTEAFF.

This chain connects TRBV6-5 to TRBJ2-5; tentative D call: TRBD2 (7 bases). Germline V lookup: CDR1 MNHEY, CDR2 SVGAGI. V lost 2 bases, J lost 3 bases, and 13 bases lay in between. The CDR3 length is 15 residues. The CDR3 loop reads CASSYIAGAEETQYF. DNA for the CDR3: TGTGCCAGCAGTTACATTGCGGGGGCCGAAGAGACCCAGTACTTC.

This chain uses TRBV6-5 with TRBJ2-7; 8 nucleotides agree with TRBD2. The CDR3 length is 15 residues. Germline V gives CDR1 MNHEY, CDR2 SVGAGI. With V trimmed by 2 bases and J by 6 bases, 9 bases remained unmatched. This CDR3 reads CASSYGPGLVLEQYF. The CDR3, as DNA: TGTGCCAGCAGTTACGGCCCGGGACTAGTTCTCGAGCAGTACTTC.

The genes are TRBV5-3 and TRBJ2-1, with D unclear. TRBV5-3 carries the ORF label, with uncertain function. The CDR3 runs 13 residues. V was shortened by 0 bases and J by 4 bases, with 5 bases between the two germline ends. CDR3 loop: CARSLDYYNEQFF. The CDR3 nucleotides are TGTGCCAGAAGCTTGGACTATTACAATGAGCAGTTCTTC.

In its sample, this clone was seen once. J is TRBJ1-2 and V is TRBV9; no clear D. CDR1 and CDR2 from the germline V gene are SGDLS and YYNGEE. V lost 0 bases and J lost 4, with 10 bases in between. The CDR3 has 14 residues. As DNA, the CDR3 is TGTGCCAGCAGCGTAGCCGCGGTCGGCTATGGCTACACCTTC. Amino acid sequence: CASSVAAVGYGYTF. Combining the CDR3 with reference TRBV9 and TRBJ1-2 gives the whole variable domain DSGVTQTPKHLITATGQRVTLRCSPRSGDLSVYWYQQSLDQGLQFLIQYYNGEERAKGNILERFSAQQFPDLHSELNLSSLELGDSALYFCASSVAAVGYGYTFGSGTRLTVV.

This clone was observed once. This rearrangement joins TRBV13 to TRBJ2-7; 9 bases line up with TRBD2. Germline V gene sequence: CDR1 PRHDT, CDR2 FYEKMQ (reference sequence). Unmatched junction bases numbered 7, after V lost 5 bases and J lost 2 bases. The length of the CDR3 is 15 residues. The CDR3 DNA reads as TGTGCCAGCAGCGCGTCGGGACTAGCTCCCTACGAGCAGTACTTC. Translating gives CASSASGLAPYEQYF. Looking up the rest from reference TRBV13 and TRBJ2-7 gives the full variable domain: AAGVIQSPRHLIKEKRETATLKCYPIPRHDTVYWYQQGPGQDPQFLISFYEKMQSDKGSIPDRFSAQQFSDYHSELNMSSLELGDSALYFCASSASGLAPYEQYFGPGTRLTVT.

The chain links TRBV9 to TRBJ2-5; D not resolved. V was shortened by 4 bases and J by 3 bases, with 13 bases between the two germline ends. CDR3 length: 14 amino acids. Germline V gene data show CDR1 as SGDLS and CDR2 as YYNGEE. For the CDR3, the DNA is TGTGCCAGCAGCCCGACGACTGGAGAAGAGACCCAGTACTTC. It translates to CASSPTTGEETQYF.

Only a few counts were recorded for this clone. The chain employs TRBV4-2 and TRBJ1-1, with D unclear. Germline V gene data show CDR1 as LGHNA and CDR2 as YNFKEQ. The CDR3 is made up of 16 amino acids. V was trimmed by 1 base and J by 0 bases, leaving 12 bases between them. CDR3 sequence: CASSQGAGGLNTEAFF. The CDR3 DNA reads TGTGCCAGCAGCCAAGGGGCAGGAGGGCTGAACACTGAAGCTTTCTTT.

This clone came up a few times. The chain is built from TRBV5-1 and TRBJ2-2; possibly TRBD1 for D (6 bases). Per the germline V gene, CDR1 is SGHRS and CDR2 is YFSETQ. The germline V and J ends were trimmed by 4 bases and 8 bases, with 15 bases remaining between them. The CDR3 extends over 14 amino acids. DNA for the CDR3: TGCGCCAGCAGCATCAGGGAAAGGGGGGGGGAGCTGTTTTTT. This encodes CASSIRERGGELFF.

The rearrangement joins TRBV5-5 to TRBJ1-5; no definite D call. Trimming took 2 bases from V and 1 from J, leaving 7 bases between them. The CDR3 is made up of 14 amino acids. Germline assignment: CDR1 SGHKS and CDR2 YYEKEE (reference sequence). The CDR3 nucleotides read TGTGCCAGCAGCTTCTTAGAGAGCAATCAGCCCCAGCATTTT. It encodes CASSFLESNQPQHF.

The chain combines TRBV2 with TRBJ1-4, with 8 bases matching TRBD1. CDR3 length equals 13 residues. V dropped 7 bases and J dropped 5; count of bases not matched to a gene: 3. Germline-derived CDR1 and CDR2 are SNHLY and FYNNEI. DNA of the CDR3: TGTGCCAGCATTGGGACAGGCAATGAAAAACTGTTTTTT. Amino acid sequence: CASIGTGNEKLFF. The full variable domain, with the rest looked up from reference TRBV2 and TRBJ1-4, is EPEVTQTPSHQVTQMGQEVILRCVPISNHLYFYWYRQILGQKVEFLVSFYNNEISEKSEIFDDQFSVERPDGSNFTLKIRSTKLEDSAMYFCASIGTGNEKLFFGSGTQLSVL.